Shown below are 14 T cell receptor beta chains from a single sample sequenced in a study of Ad26.COV2.S vaccination and SARS-CoV-2 variants. Profiled with immunoSEQ multiplex PCR; TCRdb holds only in-frame clones, not every one. The data contain 450,000 to 550,000 clones, 89% of them singletons. Treatment in this sample: about 20 received Ad26.COV2.S at low or high dose, single or two shots; several received placebo; per-sample allocation not given. Sampling was done on day 63 after the first vaccine or placebo injection. The starting material was peripheral blood, obtained in a trial of Ad26.COV2.S vaccine versus placebo. The receptor source for this set is a person aged 18-65 years who received the Ad26.COV2.S COVID-19 vaccine or a placebo.

V gene TRBV7-2 combines with J gene TRBJ2-7, with a possible D match to TRBD2 (5 bases). In germline, CDR1 is SGHTA, CDR2 FQGNSA. Trimming removed 2 bases at V and 6 bases at J, with 8 bases between. The CDR3 covers 12 residues. CDR3 region: CASSLYEGEQYF. The CDR3 region has the DNA TGTGCCAGCAGCTTATATGAGGGCGAGCAGTACTTC.

The chain employs TRBV4-2 and TRBJ1-6; D call uncertain. Germline CDR1 LGHNA, CDR2 YNFKEQ. This CDR3 has 16 amino acids. Between the trimmed V and J ends, which lost 1 base and 0 bases, there was a span of 7 bases. This CDR3 reads CASSQAVGSYNSPLHF. The CDR3 DNA is TGTGCCAGCAGCCAAGCCGTAGGCTCCTATAATTCACCCCTCCACTTT.

Only one count was recorded for this clone. The genes are TRBV7-2 and TRBJ2-1, with 7 bases that match TRBD2. Germline CDR1 and CDR2: SGHTA and FQGNSA. The ends lost 6 bases at V and 7 bases at J; junction bases unmatched: 9. This CDR3 has 14 residues. CDR3 DNA: TGTGCCAGCAGGATGGGGGGGGTAAGGAATGAGCAGTTCTTC. Translated: CASRMGGVRNEQFF.

The V and J genes are TRBV24-1 and TRBJ2-2; D not certain. The CDR3 contains 15 residues. The germline V gene encodes CDR1 KGHDR and CDR2 SFDVKD. The germline V and J ends were trimmed by 2 bases and 0 bases, with 6 bases remaining between them. The CDR3 sequence: CATSDSNPNTGELFF. CDR3 DNA sequence: TGTGCCACCAGTGATTCTAATCCGAACACCGGGGAGCTGTTTTTT.

The rearrangement links TRBV5-1 to TRBJ2-2; possibly TRBD2 for D (6 bases). This CDR3 has 15 residues. The ends were cut back, 2 bases at V and 5 bases at J, with 13 bases in the middle. Germline-derived CDR1 and CDR2 are SGHRS and YFSETQ. CDR3 residues: CASSLGTPRTGELFF. The CDR3 bases are TGCGCCAGCAGCTTAGGGACTCCTCGGACCGGGGAGCTGTTTTTT.

The chain links TRBV25-1 to TRBJ1-2; no clear D. The germline V gene encodes CDR1 MGHDK and CDR2 SYGVNS. Trimming stripped 5 bases from V and 6 bases from J, with 13 bases between. This CDR3 comprises 13 residues. This CDR3 is CASSSKSAHGYTF. The CDR3 DNA reads TGTGCCAGCAGTTCGAAGTCCGCCCATGGCTACACCTTC.

This sequence joins TRBV19 and TRBJ2-2; TRBD1 aligns across 8 bases. The junction had 6 bases not matched to a gene; V was cut back by 4 bases and J by 5 bases. The CDR3 covers 15 residues. From germline, CDR1 is LNHDA and CDR2 SQIVND (reference sequence). This CDR3 is CASSRDRGGTGELFF. The CDR3 DNA sequence: TGTGCCAGTAGTAGAGACAGGGGCGGTACCGGGGAGCTGTTTTTT.

This clone was counted once. The rearrangement links TRBV28 to TRBJ1-1; no firm D call. Germline V gene sequence: CDR1 MDHEN, CDR2 SYDVKM. V lost 7 bases to trimming and J lost 0 bases, with 12 bases between them. The CDR3 spans 14 residues. CDR3 amino acids: CASTGFGVNTEAFF. The CDR3 DNA sequence: TGTGCCAGCACTGGGTTCGGGGTGAACACTGAAGCTTTCTTT.

The V and J genes are TRBV9 and TRBJ2-5; D is uncertain. The germline CDR1 and CDR2 sequences are SGDLS and YYNGEE. The CDR3 is 16 residues long. V lost 1 base and J 2 bases, leaving 15 bases between the germline ends. CDR3 coding DNA: TGTGCCAGCAGCGTAAGCAAAGCATCGCCGCAAGAGACCCAGTACTTC. Its protein is CASSVSKASPQETQYF.

V and J are TRBV6-6 and TRBJ1-2; D gene uncertain. The CDR3 extends over 15 amino acids. V was shortened by 2 bases and J by 0 bases, with 10 bases between the two germline ends. Germline assignment: CDR1 MNHNY and CDR2 SVGAGI (reference sequence). CDR3: CASSYRERPNYGYTF. CDR3 nucleotides: TGTGCCAGCAGTTACAGGGAGAGGCCTAACTATGGCTACACCTTC.

The rearrangement links TRBV29-1 to TRBJ1-5; 8 bases are shared with TRBD1. The J segment lost 1 base and the V segment lost 4 bases, leaving 6 bases of the junction unmatched. Germline V gene sequence: CDR1 SQVTM, CDR2 ANQGSEA. This CDR3 is built from 15 residues. The DNA of the CDR3 is TGCAGCGTTGTGATGGGACAGGCCAGCAATCAGCCCCAGCATTTT. This encodes CSVVMGQASNQPQHF.

The rearrangement uses TRBV3-1 (or the pseudogene TRBV3-2) and TRBJ2-7; D may be TRBD2 (6 bases). With 4 bases removed from V and 2 bases from J, the gap between germline ends came to 15 bases. Germline CDR1 LGHDT, CDR2 YNNKEL (reference sequence). The CDR3 sequence is 15 residues long. This chain's CDR3 is CASSPLGRGTYEQYF. CDR3 DNA: TGTGCCAGCAGCCCGTTGGGGCGGGGTACCTACGAGCAGTACTTC.

As DNA, the CDR3 is TGTGCCAGCAGCCAAGATCCCCCGGACACCTATAGCTCCTACAATGAGCAGTTCTTC. Residues: CASSQDPPDTYSSYNEQFF. The genes are TRBV3-1 (or the pseudogene TRBV3-2) and TRBJ2-1; D may be TRBD1 (5 bases). This CDR3 region has 19 residues. V shed 0 bases and J shed 0 bases, with 18 bases lying between them. Germline V gene data show CDR1 as LGHDT and CDR2 as YNNKEL (reference sequence).

The chain joins TRBV13 to TRBJ1-6; D gene unclear. CDR3 length equals 12 residues. Germline-derived CDR1 and CDR2 are PRHDT and FYEKMQ (reference sequence). Trimming took 1 base from V and 10 from J, leaving 5 bases between them. For the CDR3, the DNA is TGTGCCAGCAGCTTAGAAGCCTCACCCCTCCACTTT. Translated: CASSLEASPLHF.